This T cell receptor beta chain is from a study of blood T cell repertoires in COVID-19. Study-wide background: Samples taken during acute and convalescent COVID-19 were collected in the United States, Italy and Spain. T cells, B-cell-depleted T cells, or PBMCs supplied cDNA or gDNA.

Original processing notes: Amplifying reference gene primers gave estimates of nucleated cell counts. The assay was immunoSEQ multiplex PCR, and TCRdb's table has in-frame clones only and misses some. Clone size and V and J calls were adopted from that table, with D and trimming inferred from the DNA. This table holds 45,000 to 65,000 clones, about 89% found once. This CDR3 is 13 amino acids long. Per germline, CDR1 LNHNV and CDR2 YYDKDF (reference sequence). The V gene end was trimmed by 8 bases and the J gene end by 4 bases; junction bases not matched to a gene: 5. The sequenced sample consisted of peripheral blood. The receptor was isolated from a human donor in a cohort sampled during active COVID-19. The chain links TRBV15 to TRBJ1-5; 7 bases are a match to TRBD1. For the CDR3, the DNA is TGTGCCACCCCACAGGGGAAAAATCAGCCCCAGCATTTT. Its protein product is CATPQGKNQPQHF.